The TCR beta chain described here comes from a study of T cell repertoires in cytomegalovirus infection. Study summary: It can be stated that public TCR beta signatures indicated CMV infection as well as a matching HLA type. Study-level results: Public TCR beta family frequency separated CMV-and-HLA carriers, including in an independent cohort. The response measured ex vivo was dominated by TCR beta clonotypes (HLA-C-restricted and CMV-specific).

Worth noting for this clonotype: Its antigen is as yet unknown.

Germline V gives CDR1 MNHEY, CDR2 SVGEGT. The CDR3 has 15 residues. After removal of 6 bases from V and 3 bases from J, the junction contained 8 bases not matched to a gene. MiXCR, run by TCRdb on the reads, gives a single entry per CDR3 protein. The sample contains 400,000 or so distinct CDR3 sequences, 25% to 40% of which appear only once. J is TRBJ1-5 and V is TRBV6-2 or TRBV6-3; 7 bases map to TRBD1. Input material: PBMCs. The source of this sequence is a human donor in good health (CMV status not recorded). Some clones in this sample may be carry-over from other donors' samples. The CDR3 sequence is CASRPWTGINQPQHF. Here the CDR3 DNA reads TGTGCCAGCAGACCGTGGACAGGCATCAATCAGCCCCAGCATTTT.